This TCR beta chain is drawn from a study of blood T cell repertoires in COVID-19 (TCRdb year 2020). The study in broad terms: Samples covering the acute and convalescent phases of COVID-19 were provided by collaborators in the United States, Italy and Spain. The prospective study material was composed of cDNA or gDNA derived from T cells, B-cell-depleted T cells, or PBMCs. Subjects who had been exposed to COVID-19, were actively infected with it, or had recovered from it provided the deeply sampled blood TCRbeta repertoires that made up the dataset. The repertoires were released in a freely available public database meant as a resource for research on the immune response to SARS-CoV-2. Samples came from the ongoing ImmuneRACE study (first 160 participants) plus 1,254 subjects from 6 global collaborators. Sample metadata almost always included a de-identified subject ID, COVID-19 status, age in years and sex. Where available, HLA class I and class II types were taken from metadata supplied by the sample provider and were not determined by assay-based typing.

The immunoSEQ Assay, a bias-controlled multiplex PCR, was used to amplify TCRbeta CDR3 regions from genomic DNA. From the authors' description of their analysis: Within the assay, amplification of reference gene primers was used to estimate how many nucleated cells each sample contained. To quantify the absolute abundance of each unique TCRbeta CDR3 rearrangement, sequence reads were collapsed and filtered. For each sample, productive Simpson clonality was calculated as the square root of Simpson's diversity index over productive rearrangements. The source is immuneACCESS, and TCRdb retained only in-frame sequences with V and J called. Part of the clones is not carried over; for the studies checked, unresolved V genes explain less than half of this, and the remainder is unexplained. The V and J calls and clone size were taken over from that table, and D and trimming were inferred from the DNA. Counted in this sample were almost 200,000 clones; 75% to 85% of them appeared once. The ten largest clones take up approximately 6% of the sample.

One collaborating source in Seattle enrolled patients during active infection and followed them longitudinally through the course of disease. Each collaborating institution followed its own protocols to collect whole blood in K2EDTA tubes. Collaborator samples were shipped for TCRbeta analysis as frozen whole blood, isolated PBMCs, or DNA extracted from either sample type. General study outcomes and caveats: The quantity of clinical and demographic metadata differed by source and by participant and was supplied without curation.

This clone is a singleton in its sample. The target of this receptor is not known. Qualities for individual bases were not recorded, and no much larger clone is one base off. Material for sequencing was peripheral blood. This TCR was sampled from a woman aged 40 to 50 with COVID-19, enrolled during active disease.

The DNA sequence is TGTGCCAGCAGTCACCCTACCCAGAGGGGGGGATACAATGAGCAGTTCTTC. It translates to CASSHPTQRGGYNEQFF. This chain is built from TRBV5-5 and TRBJ2-1; 7 matching bases give a weak D call of TRBD2. From a lookup of the germline V gene (reference sequence), CDR1 and CDR2 are SGHKS and YYEKEE. The CDR3 sequence holds 17 residues, the cysteine and phenylalanine included. CDR3 DNA is the only sequence kept; it has 51 bases, read in frame from the first base. V is shortened by 5 bases, J by 4 bases, and the region joining them spans 22 bases.